A single sample is the source of the 4 T cell receptor beta chains below, sequenced in a study of cytomegalovirus exposure and HLA in healthy donors. The PCR employed 60 Vbeta primers together with 13 Jbeta primers. Assay used: immunoSEQ multiplex PCR; TCRdb lists only in-frame clones, some missing. Here the sample spans 150,000 to 200,000 clones, about 72% being singletons. The sample was PBMCs. All receptors derive from a young man in good health and CMV-seropositive.

A few counts support this clone. The chain carries TRBV7-2 and TRBJ2-5; D possibly corresponds to TRBD2 (5 bases). The CDR3 runs to 14 residues. The V gene lost 4 bases and the J gene lost 5 bases, with 14 bases spanning the gap. CDR1 and CDR2 (germline): SGHTA, FQGNSA. The CDR3 coding sequence is TGTGCCAGCAGCTCGCGGTTAGCGTCGGAGACCCAGTACTTC. Its translation is CASSSRLASETQYF. The entire variable domain, with the rest obtained from reference TRBV7-2 and TRBJ2-5, is as follows: GAGVSQSPSNKVTEKGKDVELRCDPISGHTALYWYRQSLGQGLEFLIYFQGNSAPDKSGLPSDRFSAERTGGSVSTLTIQRTQQEDSAVYLCASSSRLASETQYFGPGTRLLVL.

The DNA of the CDR3 is TGTGCCAGCGGTCCCGGGGGGGGTAACTATGGCTACACCTTC. This encodes CASGPGGGNYGYTF. V is TRBV28 and J is TRBJ1-2, with D possibly TRBD1 on 5 matching bases. Trimming took off 8 bases at V and 1 base at J, with 14 bases between the two ends. Germline-derived CDR1 and CDR2 are MDHEN and SYDVKM. The CDR3 runs 14 residues.

The J gene is TRBJ1-4, the V gene TRBV28; D gene unclear. The CDR3 loop spans 13 amino acids. Per germline, CDR1 MDHEN and CDR2 SYDVKM. Trimming removed 7 bases at V and 4 bases at J, with 10 bases between. The CDR3 region has the DNA TGTGCCAGCACTGAGGGTGTTAATGAAAAACTGTTTTTT. It translates to CASTEGVNEKLFF.

The genes are TRBV9 and TRBJ2-1, with TRBD1 matching 8 bases. V shed 0 bases, J shed 6 bases, and the junction held 8 bases outside the gene matches. The germline gives CDR1 SGDLS, CDR2 YYNGEE. The CDR3 runs 16 residues. In DNA, the CDR3 is TGTGCCAGCAGCGTAGCGAGGACAGGGTGGCGCAATGAGCAGTTCTTC. Translated: CASSVARTGWRNEQFF.